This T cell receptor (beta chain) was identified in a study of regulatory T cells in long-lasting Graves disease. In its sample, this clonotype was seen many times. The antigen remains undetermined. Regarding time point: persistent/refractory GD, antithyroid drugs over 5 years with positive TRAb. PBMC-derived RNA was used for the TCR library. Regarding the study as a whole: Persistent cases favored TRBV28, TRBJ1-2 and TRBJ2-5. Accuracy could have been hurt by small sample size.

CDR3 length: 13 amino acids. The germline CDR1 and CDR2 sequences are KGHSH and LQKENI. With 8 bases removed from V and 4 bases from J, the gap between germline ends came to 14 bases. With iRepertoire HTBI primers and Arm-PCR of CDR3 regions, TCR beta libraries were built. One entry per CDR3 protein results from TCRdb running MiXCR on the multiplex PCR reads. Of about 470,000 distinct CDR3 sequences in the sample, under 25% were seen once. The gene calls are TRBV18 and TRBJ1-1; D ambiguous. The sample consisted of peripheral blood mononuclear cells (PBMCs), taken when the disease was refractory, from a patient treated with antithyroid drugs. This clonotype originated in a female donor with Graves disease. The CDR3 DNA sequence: TGTGCCAGCAGCGCGACGGAGCGCACTGAAGCTTTCTTT. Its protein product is CASSATERTEAFF.